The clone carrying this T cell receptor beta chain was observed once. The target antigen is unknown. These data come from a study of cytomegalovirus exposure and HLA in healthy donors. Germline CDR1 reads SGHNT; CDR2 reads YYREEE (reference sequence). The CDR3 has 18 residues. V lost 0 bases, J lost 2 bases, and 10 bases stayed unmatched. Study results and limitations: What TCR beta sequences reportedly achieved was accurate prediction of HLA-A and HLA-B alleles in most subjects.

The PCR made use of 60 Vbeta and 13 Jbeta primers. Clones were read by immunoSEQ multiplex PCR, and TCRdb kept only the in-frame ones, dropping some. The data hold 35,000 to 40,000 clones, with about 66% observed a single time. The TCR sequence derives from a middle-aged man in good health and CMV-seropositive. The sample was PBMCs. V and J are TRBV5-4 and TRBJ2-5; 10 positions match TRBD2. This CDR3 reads CASSLAWGTSVIQETQYF. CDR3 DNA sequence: TGTGCCAGCAGCTTGGCCTGGGGGACTAGCGTAATTCAAGAGACCCAGTACTTC.